Following are 10 T cell receptor beta chains from one sample sequenced in a study of beta chain features in type 1 diabetes. Study results and caveats: Shortening of TCRB CDR3s, moderate but significant, appeared in all four CD4+ subsets of Type 1 diabetes patients.

For these TCRs, the target antigens are not known. Investigators reverse transcribed all isolated RNA, so they sequenced expressed TCRB transcripts. TCRdb keeps only in-frame clones here, not all; method: immunoSEQ multiplex PCR. The table has hundreds of thousands of clones, 13% seen once. Source material: naive CD4+ T cells from blood. The receptor set was obtained from a man between 18 and 29 years old with type 1 diabetes.

This clone was detected only a few times. The chain combines TRBV10-3 with TRBJ2-1; 11 positions match TRBD1. V lost 8 bases, J lost 6 bases, and 6 bases stayed unmatched. The CDR3 has 14 amino acids. Germline CDR1 reads ENHRY; CDR2 reads SYGVKD. DNA of the CDR3: TGTGCCATCGGTCGGACAGGGGGCCGCAATGAGCAGTTCTTC. This translates into CAIGRTGGRNEQFF.

This clone was observed a handful of times. This chain joins TRBV5-4 and TRBJ1-5; unclear D gene. The ends were cut back, 4 bases at V and 3 bases at J, with 11 bases in the middle. The CDR3 has 14 amino acids. Germline V gene lookup returns CDR1 SGHNT and CDR2 YYREEE (reference sequence). CDR3 sequence: CASSTDGNNQPQHF. CDR3 sequence (DNA): TGTGCCAGCAGCACGGACGGAAACAATCAGCCCCAGCATTTT.

V usage is TRBV14 and J usage is TRBJ2-2; D call uncertain. The ends were cut back, 3 bases at V and 6 bases at J, with 8 bases in the middle. The CDR3 runs to 13 residues. In germline, CDR1 is SGHDN, CDR2 FVKESK. The CDR3 here is CASSQGNAGELFF. DNA for the CDR3: TGTGCCAGCAGCCAGGGTAACGCCGGGGAGCTGTTTTTT.

This clone was found many times. V gene TRBV30 combines with J gene TRBJ2-3, with D perhaps assigned TRBD1 or TRBD2 (5 bases each). This CDR3 contains 13 residues. Germline V gene lookup returns CDR1 GTSNPN and CDR2 SVGIG (reference sequence). V shed 2 bases and J shed 2 bases, with 8 bases lying between them. The CDR3 region is CAWSRDLTDTQYF. The CDR3 region has the DNA TGTGCCTGGAGTAGGGACCTCACAGATACGCAGTATTTT.

In this sample, this clone turned up a few times. The sample holds other DNA sequences that translate to the same CDR3. The CDR3 reads CASSYSRGSTDTQYF. Here the CDR3 DNA reads TGTGCCAGCAGTTATTCAAGGGGTAGCACAGATACGCAGTATTTT. J is TRBJ2-3 and V is TRBV6-5; possible D gene TRBD1, 5 bases. Trimming pared 3 bases from V and 0 bases from J, leaving 10 bases between. Looked up from germline, CDR1 is MNHEY and CDR2 is SVGAGI. The CDR3 spans 15 residues.

V gene TRBV10-3 combines with J gene TRBJ2-5; 11 nucleotides line up with TRBD1. In germline, CDR1 is ENHRY, CDR2 SYGVKD. After removal of 6 bases from V and 3 bases from J, the junction contained 6 bases not matched to a gene. The CDR3 length is 15 residues. Here the CDR3 DNA reads TGTGCCATCAGGGCGGACAGGGGGCAGGAAGAGACCCAGTACTTC. Translation: CAIRADRGQEETQYF.

The chain employs TRBV19 and TRBJ2-1; 9 bases map to TRBD1. The CDR3 spans 19 residues. Germline values: CDR1 LNHDA, CDR2 SQIVND (reference sequence). The V segment lost 2 bases and the J segment 10 bases; nucleotides outside the gene matches: 21. The CDR3 reads CASSIFRGQGPFPTREQFF. CDR3 DNA: TGTGCCAGTAGTATATTCCGGGGACAGGGACCTTTCCCAACCCGCGAGCAGTTCTTC.

This clone was found a few times. This CDR3 is also generated by other DNA sequences in the sample. The chain uses TRBV14 and TRBJ1-2; D perhaps matches TRBD1 (5 bases). Germline lookup yields CDR1 SGHDN and CDR2 FVKESK. This CDR3 is built from 13 residues. V gave up 1 base and J gave up 4 bases, with 7 bases separating them. Here the CDR3 reads CASSQGQLYGYTF. In nucleotides, the CDR3 is TGTGCCAGCAGCCAAGGACAGCTCTATGGCTACACCTTC.

The CDR3 loop reads CASSPANSYEQYF. Written as DNA, the CDR3 is TGTGCCAGCTCCCCTGCAAACTCCTACGAGCAGTACTTC. V gene TRBV18 combines with J gene TRBJ2-7, with unresolved D. This CDR3 comprises 13 residues. Deletions cut 6 bases from V and 0 bases from J, with 9 bases between. The germline V gene encodes CDR1 KGHSH and CDR2 LQKENI. Complete variable domain (other parts from reference TRBV18 and TRBJ2-7): NAGVMQNPRHLVRRRGQEARLRCSPMKGHSHVYWYRQLPEEGLKFMVYLQKENIIDESGMPKERFSAEFPKEGPSILRIQQVVRGDSAAYFCASSPANSYEQYFGPGTRLTVT.

This clone was seen a handful of times. In the same sample, other DNA sequences code for this CDR3. The rearrangement joins TRBV6-1 to TRBJ2-3, with D perhaps matching TRBD2 (6 bases). The V end lost 6 bases, the J end lost 4 bases, and 8 bases lay between the germline ends. CDR1 is MNHNS, CDR2 SASEGT, per germline. The CDR3 spans 12 residues. In DNA form, the CDR3 reads TGTGCCAGCAGCCCTAGCGCAGATACGCAGTATTTT. It specifies CASSPSADTQYF.